The subject of this entry is one T cell receptor beta chain. Its cognate antigen has yet to be identified. There are no base qualities to consult, and no much larger clone falls within one base. Another Seattle source contributed samples from volunteer blood donors who had recovered from COVID-19. The collaborating institutions used their own protocols to collect whole blood in K2EDTA tubes. For TCRbeta analysis, collaborators shipped samples in one of three forms: frozen whole blood, isolated PBMCs, or DNA extracted from either of those sample types. TCRbeta CDR3 regions were amplified from genomic DNA using the immunoSEQ Assay, a bias-controlled multiplex PCR. Under the source paper's analysis protocol: Within the assay, amplification of reference gene primers was used to estimate how many nucleated cells each sample contained. Sequence reads were collapsed and filtered to measure the absolute abundance of every unique TCRbeta CDR3 rearrangement. Productive Simpson clonality was computed per sample as the square root of Simpson's diversity index over productive rearrangements. Held by TCRdb, this immuneACCESS table contains in-frame sequences only and omits some clones. Under half of the omission traces to an unresolved V gene where checked; the cause of the rest is unknown. Clonal size and the V and J genes are those of that table, whereas D and trimming came from the DNA. The sample includes 300,000 to 400,000 clones, with 90% to 95% observed a single time. Around 3.3% of the sample belongs to the ten largest clones.

The sample originates from a study of blood T cell repertoires in COVID-19 (dated by TCRdb to 2020 to 2022). Background for the entire study: Samples from collaborators originated in the United States, Italy and Spain and spanned both the acute and convalescent phases of COVID-19. HLA class I and class II types, where available, came from metadata supplied by the sample provider rather than from assay-based typing. Deeply sampled blood TCRbeta repertoires from subjects exposed to, actively infected with, or recovered from COVID-19 were included in the dataset. Samples were obtained from the ongoing ImmuneRACE study (first 160 participants) and from 1,200 or so subjects provided by 6 global collaborators. The sample metadata nearly always contained a de-identified subject ID, COVID-19 status, age in years and sex. The repertoires were made available in a free public database intended to serve as a resource for research on the immune response to SARS-CoV-2. The prospective study material was composed of cDNA or gDNA derived from T cells, B-cell-depleted T cells, or PBMCs.

What the work shows at the level of the full study, not this receptor alone: The quantity of clinical and demographic metadata differed by source and by participant and was supplied without curation.

The TCR comes from a woman aged 18-29 years who had recovered from COVID-19. The material sequenced was peripheral blood.

The CDR3 region: CASSLSGYYGYTF. In nucleotide form, the sequence is TGTGCCAGCAGTTTGTCAGGATACTATGGCTACACCTTC. This sequence uses TRBV27 and TRBJ1-2, with the D segment identity uncertain. V and J lose 3 bases and 3 bases, and a span of 8 bases separates them. The germline V gene encodes CDR1 MNHEY and CDR2 SMNVEV (reference sequence). The CDR3 spans 13 residues, from the cysteine through the phenylalanine. Just CDR3 DNA is preserved here, 39 bases in frame from base 1.